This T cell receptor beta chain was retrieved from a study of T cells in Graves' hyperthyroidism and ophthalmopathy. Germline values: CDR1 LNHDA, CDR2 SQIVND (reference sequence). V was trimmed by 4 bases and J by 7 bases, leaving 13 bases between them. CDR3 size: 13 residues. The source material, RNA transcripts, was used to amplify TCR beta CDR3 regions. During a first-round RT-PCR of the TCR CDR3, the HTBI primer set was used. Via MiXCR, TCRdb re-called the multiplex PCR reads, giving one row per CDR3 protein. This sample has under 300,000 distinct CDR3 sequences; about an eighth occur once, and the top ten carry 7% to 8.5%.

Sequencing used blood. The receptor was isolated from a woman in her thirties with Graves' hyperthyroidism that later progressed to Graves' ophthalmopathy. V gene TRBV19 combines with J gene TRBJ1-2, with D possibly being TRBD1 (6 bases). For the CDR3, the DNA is TGTGCCAGTAGTACCGGGGGCGGGGGTGGCTACACCTTC. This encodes CASSTGGGGGYTF.